Presented here are 14 T cell receptor beta chains from one specimen sequenced in a study of T cell changes during pregnancy in multiple sclerosis. The data were produced by immunoSEQ multiplex PCR, yet TCRdb's version contains in-frame clones alone and is incomplete. The table has about 87,000 clones, 93% seen once. The source material was peripheral blood, sampled in the third trimester of pregnancy. The origin of the receptors is a female donor in good health, enrolled as a control in a pregnancy study.

This chain links TRBV7-2 with TRBJ2-1, with TRBD1 matching over 9 bases. This CDR3 comprises 15 residues. Looked up from germline, CDR1 is SGHTA and CDR2 is FQGNSA. V was clipped by 5 bases and J by 2 bases; unmatched bases: 4. The CDR3 nucleotides are TGTGCCAGCAGCCCGCGGACAGGGGCCTACAATGAGCAGTTCTTC. As protein: CASSPRTGAYNEQFF.

The genes are TRBV5-1 and TRBJ2-6, with a tentative D call TRBD2 (5 bases). The V gene's germline CDR1 is SGHRS and CDR2 YFSETQ. The CDR3 consists of 16 residues. The V gene lost 0 bases and the J gene lost 0 bases, with 7 bases spanning the gap. The DNA of the CDR3 is TGCGCCAGCAGCTTGGATGAGGGCTCTGGGGCCAACGTCCTGACTTTC. Amino acids: CASSLDEGSGANVLTF. Filled out from reference TRBV5-1 and TRBJ2-6, the complete variable domain reads KAGVTQTPRYLIKTRGQQVTLSCSPISGHRSVSWYQQTPGQGLQFLFEYFSETQRNKGNFPGRFSGRQFSNSRSEMNVSTLELGDSALYLCASSLDEGSGANVLTFGAGSRLTVL.

The chain joins TRBV5-1 to TRBJ2-3; D not resolved. In germline, CDR1 is SGHRS, CDR2 YFSETQ. The CDR3 has 13 amino acids. With 4 bases removed from V and 0 bases from J, the gap between germline ends came to 6 bases. The chain's CDR3 is CASSPESTDTQYF. The DNA of the CDR3 is TGCGCCAGCAGCCCGGAGAGCACAGATACGCAGTATTTT.

The gene calls are TRBV23-1 and TRBJ2-7, with D unresolved. TRBV23-1 is known as an ORF, though its function is uncertain. Trimming stripped 2 bases from V and 6 bases from J, with 5 bases between. The CDR3 runs to 11 residues. The CDR3, as DNA: TGCGCCAGCAGTCAAAGAGGCGAGCAGTACTTC. Protein product: CASSQRGEQYF.

This chain links TRBV13 with TRBJ1-2; 9 positions agree with TRBD1. The CDR3 runs 16 residues. After removal of 3 bases from V and 7 bases from J, the junction contained 12 bases not matched to a gene. Germline V CDR1 and CDR2: PRHDT, FYEKMQ (reference sequence). The CDR3 nucleotides are TGTGCCAGCAGCTTCTTCGGGGGGGACAGGGTTTTTGGCTACACCTTC. Its translation is CASSFFGGDRVFGYTF.

DNA of the CDR3: TGTGCCTGGAGTGCAACCCTGGGACTAGCGGGAGGGAGCCTAGGAAATGAGCAGTTCTTC. Its protein is CAWSATLGLAGGSLGNEQFF. The chain links TRBV30 to TRBJ2-1, with 16 bases identical to TRBD2. V dropped 1 base and J dropped 7; count of bases not matched to a gene: 16. Germline V gene sequence: CDR1 GTSNPN, CDR2 SVGIG (reference sequence). The CDR3 is 20 residues long. Filled out from reference TRBV30 and TRBJ2-1, the complete variable domain reads SQTIHQWPATLVQPVGSPLSLECTVEGTSNPNLYWYRQAAGRGLQLLFYSVGIGQISSEVPQNLSASRPQDRQFILSSKKLLLSDSGFYLCAWSATLGLAGGSLGNEQFFGPGTRLTVL.

This clone was counted a single time. This chain joins TRBV28 and TRBJ2-3, with 7 bases matching TRBD2. The CDR3 length is 15 residues. V was clipped by 7 bases and J by 0 bases; unmatched bases: 7. Germline V gene data show CDR1 as MDHEN and CDR2 as SYDVKM. The CDR3 nucleotides are TGTGCCAGCAAAAAAAAGCGGGGCAGCACAGATACGCAGTATTTT. This gives the protein CASKKKRGSTDTQYF.

The J gene is TRBJ2-1, the V gene TRBV18; D gene unclear. Germline loops: CDR1 KGHSH, CDR2 LQKENI. V was trimmed by 7 bases and J by 0 bases, leaving 13 bases between them. CDR3 length: 15 amino acids. DNA of the CDR3: TGTGCCAGCTTCGGCGGTCCGGGCTCCTACAATGAGCAGTTCTTC. Its translation is CASFGGPGSYNEQFF.

The genes are TRBV28 and TRBJ2-7, with TRBD1 as a possible D gene (6 bases). The CDR3 consists of 16 residues. CDR1 is MDHEN and CDR2 is SYDVKM in the germline V gene. Trimming left V 5 bases short and J 1 base short, with 18 bases between. CDR3 sequence reads: CASSLYTGHFSYEQYF. The CDR3 DNA follows: TGTGCCAGCAGTCTCTACACGGGACATTTTTCCTACGAGCAGTACTTC. Full variable domain (rest looked up from reference TRBV28 and TRBJ2-7): DVKVTQSSRYLVKRTGEKVFLECVQDMDHENMFWYRQDPGLGLRLIYFSYDVKMKEKGDIPEGYSVSREKKERFSLILESASTNQTSMYLCASSLYTGHFSYEQYFGPGTRLTVT.

The V gene is TRBV7-8, the J gene TRBJ1-2; D is unresolved. V lost 8 bases and J 8 bases, leaving 6 bases between the germline ends. The germline V gene has CDR1 SGHVS and CDR2 FQNEAQ. The CDR3 totals 9 residues. Here the CDR3 DNA reads TGTGCCAGCCCGGGGGGCTACACCTTC. Protein sequence: CASPGGYTF.

The CDR3 here is CASSQAGGSREETQYF. CDR3 nucleotides: TGCGCCAGCAGCCAAGCGGGAGGGTCCAGGGAGGAGACCCAGTACTTC. The rearrangement uses TRBV4-1 and TRBJ2-5; 8 bases map to TRBD2. The germline CDR1 and CDR2 sequences are MGHRA and YSYEKL. J lost 5 bases, V lost 1 base, and 9 bases had no gene match. The CDR3 spans 16 residues.

In this sample, this clone turned up a few times. J is TRBJ2-7 and V is TRBV6-6; D call uncertain. V lost 2 bases and J lost 0, with 8 bases in between. The germline CDR1 and CDR2 sequences are MNHNY and SVGAGI (reference sequence). The CDR3 runs to 14 residues. The CDR3 spells CASSYEASSYEQYF. The CDR3 region has the DNA TGTGCCAGCAGTTACGAGGCGTCCTCCTACGAGCAGTACTTC.

The genes are TRBV29-1 and TRBJ2-7, with 7 bases lining up with TRBD1. Per germline, CDR1 SQVTM and CDR2 ANQGSEA. V lost 7 bases to trimming and J lost 5 bases; unmatched junction nucleotides: 11. The CDR3 is made up of 13 amino acids. CDR3 DNA sequence: TGCAGCGCCCGGGACAGCCCAGGCAACGAGCAGTACTTC. It codes for CSARDSPGNEQYF.

The chain employs TRBV6-1 and TRBJ2-6; D gene uncertain. V was trimmed by 2 bases and J by 0 bases, leaving 8 bases between them. CDR1 MNHNS and CDR2 SASEGT come from the germline V gene. The CDR3 has 16 residues. CDR3 sequence reads: CASSEPGLSGANVLTF. CDR3 sequence (DNA): TGTGCCAGCAGTGAACCTGGGCTCTCTGGGGCCAACGTCCTGACTTTC.